This T cell receptor (beta chain) was obtained from a study of blood T cell repertoires in COVID-19. Authors' analysis steps: Estimation of nucleated cell counts was performed using reference gene primer amplification. Assay: immunoSEQ multiplex PCR; the TCRdb copy retains only in-frame clones and omits some. D and trimming come from the DNA, and the V and J calls and clone size come from that table. The data hold tens of thousands of clones, with 65% to 85% observed a single time. Material for sequencing was peripheral blood. The receptor was derived from a man aged 50 to 59 with acute or convalescent COVID-19.

The CDR3 DNA sequence: TGTGCCAGCAGCCCAACTAGCGGGGTTTTTGGTGAGCAGTTCTTC. Translated, it gives CASSPTSGVFGEQFF. This chain joins TRBV6-2 or TRBV6-3 and TRBJ2-1, with 10 bases aligning to TRBD2. V was pared by 6 bases and J by 9 bases, with 11 bases of the junction left unmatched. Germline loops: CDR1 MNHEY, CDR2 SVGEGT. The CDR3 has 15 residues.